This entry describes one T cell receptor beta chain. Its antigen is not identified. The same CDR3 can be traced to other DNA sequences in this sample. This record belongs to a study of shared clonotypes between healthy human individuals. The study, taken as a whole, reports: Naive CD4 clonotypes overlapped across a few donors at around 4.8%. Exclusively blood specimens were collected; tissue repertoires likely differ.

Sequencing used immunoSEQ multiplex PCR; TCRdb keeps in-frame clones, though not all of them. Here the sample spans about 2.4 million clones, 93% being singletons. Sequences were obtained from naive CD4+ T cells from PBMCs. The subset was: CD45RA+ positively selected. This clonotype was sampled from a man aged 18 to 29 in good health. Some clones in this sample may be carry-over from other donors' samples.

The CDR3 loop is CASSIRGRETQYF. The CDR3 bases are TGTGCCAGTAGTATTCGCGGCAGGGAGACCCAGTACTTC. The J gene is TRBJ2-5, the V gene TRBV19; D gene uncertain. Trimming took 3 bases from V and 5 from J, leaving 10 bases between them. The CDR3 length is 13 residues. CDR1 is LNHDA and CDR2 is SQIVND in the germline V gene (reference sequence). Combining the CDR3 with reference TRBV19 and TRBJ2-5 gives the whole variable domain DGGITQSPKYLFRKEGQNVTLSCEQNLNHDAMYWYRQDPGQGLRLIYYSQIVNDFQKGDIAEGYSVSREKKESFPLTVTSAQKNPTAFYLCASSIRGRETQYFGPGTRLLVL.